The clone carrying this TCR beta chain has more than one count but fewer than ten. Generated by immunoSEQ multiplex PCR, the TCRdb table keeps only in-frame clones and is missing some. The sample holds some 74,000 clones, approximately 94% seen once. This entry comes from a study of control samples from healthy donors and cancer patients. From germline, CDR1 is SNHLY and CDR2 FYNNEI. The CDR3 spans 14 residues. Trimming removed 3 bases from V and 4 bases from J, with 12 bases in between. V gene TRBV2 combines with J gene TRBJ2-5; D may match TRBD1 or TRBD2 (6 bases each). This clonotype originated in a woman under 40 in good health. The sequencing input was blood. This CDR3 is CASSELGGRETQYF. The CDR3 DNA reads TGTGCCAGCAGTGAGTTGGGGGGCCGAGAGACCCAGTACTTC.